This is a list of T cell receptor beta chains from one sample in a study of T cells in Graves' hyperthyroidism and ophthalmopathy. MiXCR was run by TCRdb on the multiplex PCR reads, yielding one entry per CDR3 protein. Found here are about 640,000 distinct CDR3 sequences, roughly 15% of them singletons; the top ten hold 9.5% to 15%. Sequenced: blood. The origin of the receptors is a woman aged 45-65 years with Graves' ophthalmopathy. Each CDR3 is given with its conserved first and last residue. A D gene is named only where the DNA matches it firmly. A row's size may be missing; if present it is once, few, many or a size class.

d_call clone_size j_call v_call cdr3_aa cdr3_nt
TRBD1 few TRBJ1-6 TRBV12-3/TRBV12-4 CASSFSLGQGYSPLHF TGTGCCAGCAGTTTTAGTTTGGGACAGGGGTATTCACCCCTCCACTTT
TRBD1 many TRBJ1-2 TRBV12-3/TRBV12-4 CASSLAPGDSRGYTF TGTGCCAGCAGTTTAGCGCCGGGGGACAGTCGCGGCTACACCTTC
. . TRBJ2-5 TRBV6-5 CASSYGGVSRAQETQYF TGTGCCAGCAGTTACGGTGGAGTTTCGAGGGCCCAAGAGACCCAGTACTTC
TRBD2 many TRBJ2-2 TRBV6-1 CASSYPAGTSEDTGELFF TGTGCCAGCAGTTACCCAGCCGGGACTAGCGAGGACACCGGGGAGCTGTTTTTT
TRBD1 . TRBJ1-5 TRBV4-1 CASSQDRDRGWKPQHF TGCGCCAGCAGCCAAGACCGGGACAGGGGTTGGAAGCCCCAGCATTTT
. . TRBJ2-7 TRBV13 CASSTTGLYEQYF TGTGCCAGCAGCACTACAGGGCTCTACGAGCAGTACTTC
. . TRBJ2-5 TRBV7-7 CASSLSKGETQYF TGTGCTAGCAGCTTAAGCAAAGGAGAGACCCAGTACTTC
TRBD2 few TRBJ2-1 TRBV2 CASNTGTSGSIQQFF TGTGCCAGCAACACCGGGACTAGCGGGAGTATTCAGCAGTTCTTC
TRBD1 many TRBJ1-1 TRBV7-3 CASSLTDSGTGTEAFF TGTGCCAGCAGCTTAACGGACTCCGGGACAGGTACTGAAGCTTTCTTT
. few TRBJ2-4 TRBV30 CAWGLGVSKNIQYF TGTGCCTGGGGGTTGGGGGTATCCAAAAACATTCAGTACTTC
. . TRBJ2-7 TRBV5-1 CASSPRSGAGSYEQYF TGCGCCAGCAGCCCAAGATCAGGAGCGGGTTCCTACGAGCAGTACTTC
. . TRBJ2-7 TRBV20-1 CSARTGTTGEQYF TGCAGTGCTAGGACCGGGACAACGGGGGAGCAGTACTTC
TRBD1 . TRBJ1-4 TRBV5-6 CASSLTPTGNEKLFF TGTGCCAGCAGCTTGACCCCGACAGGGAATGAAAAACTGTTTTTT
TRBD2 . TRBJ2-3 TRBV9 CASSDPTSGRGDTQYF TGTGCCAGCAGCGACCCGACTAGCGGGAGAGGAGATACGCAGTATTTT
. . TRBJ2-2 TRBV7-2 CASSLVDRNTGELFF TGTGCCAGCAGCTTAGTCGACAGAAACACCGGGGAGCTGTTTTTT
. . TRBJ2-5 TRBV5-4 CASSWDRPGRQETQYF TGTGCCAGCAGCTGGGATAGGCCGGGACGTCAAGAGACCCAGTACTTC
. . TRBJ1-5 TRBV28 CASSLSSVYNQPQHF TGTGCCAGCAGTTTATCGTCGGTGTACAATCAGCCCCAGCATTTT
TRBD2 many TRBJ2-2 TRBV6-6 CASSFWGLAGPNTGELFF TGTGCCAGCAGTTTCTGGGGACTAGCGGGACCGAACACCGGGGAGCTGTTTTTT
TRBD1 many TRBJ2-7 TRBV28 CASSTRQGWVVLYEQYF TGTGCCAGCAGTACCCGACAGGGATGGGTGGTACTCTACGAGCAGTACTTC
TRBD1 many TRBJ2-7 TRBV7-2 CASSEIGQGYEQYF TGTGCCAGCAGCGAGATCGGACAGGGCTACGAGCAGTACTTC
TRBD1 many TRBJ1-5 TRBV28 CASSLDTGDSLNQPQHF TGTGCCAGCAGTTTAGATACAGGGGACAGTCTCAATCAGCCCCAGCATTTT
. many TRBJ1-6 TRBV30 CASRTSFQSPLHF TGTGCCTCGCGGACATCGTTTCAATCACCCCTCCACTTT
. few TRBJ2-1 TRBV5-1 CASSLVPMSVNEQFF TGCGCCAGCAGCTTGGTACCCATGTCGGTCAATGAGCAGTTCTTC
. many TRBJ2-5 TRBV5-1 CASSLDPGTETQYF TGCGCCAGCAGCTTGGATCCAGGGACTGAGACCCAGTACTTC
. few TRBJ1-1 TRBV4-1 CASRGAVNTEAFF TGCGCCAGCAGGGGAGCGGTGAACACTGAAGCTTTCTTT
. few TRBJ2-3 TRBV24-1 CATSDGDGTDTQYF TGTGCCACCAGTGATGGGGATGGGACAGATACGCAGTATTTT
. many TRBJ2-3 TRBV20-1 CSAPIASNLPTDTQYF TGCAGTGCTCCCATTGCATCTAATTTACCCACAGATACGCAGTATTTT
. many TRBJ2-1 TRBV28 CASSPSVRYNEQFF TGTGCCAGCAGTCCTTCCGTGAGATACAATGAGCAGTTCTTC
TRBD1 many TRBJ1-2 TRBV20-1 CSWTDRATIANYGYTF TGCAGTTGGACTGACAGGGCGACCATAGCTAACTATGGCTACACCTTC
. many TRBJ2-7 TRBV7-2 CASSQTNYEQYF TGTGCCAGCAGCCAGACTAACTACGAGCAGTACTTC
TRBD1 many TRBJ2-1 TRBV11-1 CASSLGGTGAPSSYNEQFF TGTGCCAGCAGCTTAGGAGGGACAGGGGCGCCAAGCTCCTACAATGAGCAGTTCTTC
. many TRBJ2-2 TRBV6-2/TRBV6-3 CASVNTGELFF TGTGCCAGCGTTAACACCGGGGAGCTGTTTTTT
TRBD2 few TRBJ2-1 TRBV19 CASNSGGGGEQFF TGTGCCAGTAATAGCGGGGGGGGCGGTGAGCAGTTCTTC
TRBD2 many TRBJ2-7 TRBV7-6 CASSPGLAGGSEQYF TGTGCCAGCAGCCCGGGACTAGCGGGAGGTTCCGAGCAGTACTTC
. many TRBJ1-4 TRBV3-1 CASSPWGGGEKLFF TGTGCCAGCAGCCCCTGGGGTGGTGGTGAAAAACTGTTTTTT
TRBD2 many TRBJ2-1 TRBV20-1 CSAQRLAGGYNEQFF TGCAGTGCCCAGAGACTAGCGGGAGGATACAATGAGCAGTTCTTC
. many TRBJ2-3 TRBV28 CASSLSSAGQFSRDTQYF TGTGCCAGCAGTTTATCTTCGGCGGGACAATTTTCACGGGATACGCAGTATTTT
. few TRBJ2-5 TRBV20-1 CSARGRVREIETQYF TGCAGTGCTAGAGGAAGGGTTCGGGAGATAGAGACCCAGTACTTC
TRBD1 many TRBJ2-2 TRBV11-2 CASSLARGTNTGELFF TGTGCCAGCAGCTTAGCCAGGGGGACGAACACCGGGGAGCTGTTTTTT
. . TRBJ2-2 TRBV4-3 CASSQWTTNTGELFF TGCGCCAGCAGCCAATGGACCACGAACACCGGGGAGCTGTTTTTT
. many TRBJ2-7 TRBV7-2 CASSLAFGAYEQYF TGTGCCAGCAGCTTAGCGTTTGGAGCCTACGAGCAGTACTTC
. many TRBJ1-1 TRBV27 CASGLTGNTEAFF TGTGCCAGCGGGCTCACAGGGAACACTGAAGCTTTCTTT
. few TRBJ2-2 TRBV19 CASSIVAGNTGELFF TGTGCCAGTAGTATTGTTGCGGGGAACACCGGGGAGCTGTTTTTT
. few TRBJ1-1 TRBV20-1 CSALSRAPEAFF TGCAGTGCGTTAAGCCGGGCCCCTGAAGCTTTCTTT
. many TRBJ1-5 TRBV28 CASNTGAGLVIRQPQHF TGTGCCAGCAATACCGGGGCAGGGTTGGTTATTAGGCAGCCCCAGCATTTT
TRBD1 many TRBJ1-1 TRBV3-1 CASSQDGRGRWNTEAFF TGTGCCAGCAGCCAAGATGGGAGGGGGCGGTGGAACACTGAAGCTTTCTTT
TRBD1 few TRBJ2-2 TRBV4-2 CASSKVTGGNTGELFF TGTGCCAGCAGCAAAGTGACAGGGGGAAACACCGGGGAGCTGTTTTTT
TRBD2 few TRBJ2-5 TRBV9 CASSVAGAETQYF TGTGCCAGCAGCGTTGCGGGAGCCGAGACCCAGTACTTC